The entry that follows covers one T cell receptor beta chain sequence. The CDR3 is 14 amino acids. Germline CDR1 MNHNS, CDR2 SASEGT. Unmatched junction bases numbered 8, after V lost 5 bases and J lost 8 bases. These data are taken from a study of T cell changes during pregnancy in multiple sclerosis. The table came from immunoSEQ multiplex PCR; TCRdb's copy has only in-frame clones and leaves some out. Among 47,000 or so clones, 85% to 90% were seen once, and the ten largest hold 5% to 6.5%. The V and J genes are TRBV6-1 and TRBJ2-4, with 8 bases matching TRBD1. This material consisted of peripheral blood, taken after pregnancy. The receptor was isolated from a female donor in good health, enrolled as a control in a pregnancy study. The CDR3 protein is CASSPDRVSDIQYF. The CDR3 DNA is TGTGCCAGCAGTCCGGACAGGGTGTCGGACATTCAGTACTTC.